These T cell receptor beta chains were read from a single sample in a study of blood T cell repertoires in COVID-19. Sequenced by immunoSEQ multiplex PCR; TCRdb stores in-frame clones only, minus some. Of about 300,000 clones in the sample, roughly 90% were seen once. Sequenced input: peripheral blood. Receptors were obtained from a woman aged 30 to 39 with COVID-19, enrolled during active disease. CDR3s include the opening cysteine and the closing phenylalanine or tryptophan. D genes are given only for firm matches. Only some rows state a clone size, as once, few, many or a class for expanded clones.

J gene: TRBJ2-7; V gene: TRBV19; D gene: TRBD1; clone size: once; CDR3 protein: CASSWDRYSYEQYF; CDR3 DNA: TGTGCCAGTAGTTGGGACAGATACTCCTACGAGCAGTACTTC
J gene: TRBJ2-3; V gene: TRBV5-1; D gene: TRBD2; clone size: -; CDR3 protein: CASSTGAGLGTDTQYF; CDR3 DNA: TGCGCCAGCAGCACGGGAGCGGGGTTAGGAACAGATACGCAGTATTTT
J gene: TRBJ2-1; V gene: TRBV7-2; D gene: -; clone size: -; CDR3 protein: CASSPWDPGLYNEQFF; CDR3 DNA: TGTGCCAGCAGCCCGTGGGACCCGGGACTTTACAATGAGCAGTTCTTC
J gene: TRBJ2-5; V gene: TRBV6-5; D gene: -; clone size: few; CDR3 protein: CATASLRTGRETQYF; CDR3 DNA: TGTGCCACTGCCTCCCTCCGTACAGGGCGAGAGACCCAGTACTTC
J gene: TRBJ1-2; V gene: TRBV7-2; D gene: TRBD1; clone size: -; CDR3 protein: CASSSGQGNYGYTF; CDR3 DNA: TGTGCCAGCAGCTCTGGACAGGGAAACTATGGCTACACCTTC
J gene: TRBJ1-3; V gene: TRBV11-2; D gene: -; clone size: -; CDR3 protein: CASSFPEAGNTIYF; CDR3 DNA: TGTGCCAGCAGCTTTCCCGAGGCTGGAAACACCATATATTTT
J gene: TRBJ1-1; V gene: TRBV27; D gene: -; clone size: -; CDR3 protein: CASTTGTEAFF; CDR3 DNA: TGTGCCAGCACCACCGGGACTGAAGCTTTCTTT
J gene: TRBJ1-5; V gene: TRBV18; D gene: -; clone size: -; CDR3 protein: CASSGQGNQPQHF; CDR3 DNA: TGTGCCAGCTCAGGGCAGGGCAATCAGCCCCAGCATTTT
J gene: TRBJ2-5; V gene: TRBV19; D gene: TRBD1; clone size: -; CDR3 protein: CASSVQGVGGETQYF; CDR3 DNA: TGTGCCAGTAGTGTACAGGGGGTCGGAGGAGAGACCCAGTACTTC
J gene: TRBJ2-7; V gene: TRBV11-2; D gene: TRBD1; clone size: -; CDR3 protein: CASSLVGQGIYEQYF; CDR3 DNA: TGTGCCAGCAGCTTAGTGGGACAGGGTATCTACGAGCAGTACTTC
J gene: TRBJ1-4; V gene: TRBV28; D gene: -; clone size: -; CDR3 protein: CASSLAGVGEKLFF; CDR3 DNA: TGTGCCAGCAGTTTAGCAGGGGTTGGGGAAAAACTGTTTTTT
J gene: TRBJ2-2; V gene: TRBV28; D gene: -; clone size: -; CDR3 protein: CASSLAILSGTGGELFF; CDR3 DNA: TGTGCCAGCAGTTTAGCAATCCTCTCCGGCACGGGCGGGGAGCTGTTTTTT
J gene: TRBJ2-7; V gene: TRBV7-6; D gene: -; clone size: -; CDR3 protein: CASSLGAGSPLEQYF; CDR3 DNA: TGTGCCAGCAGCTTAGGGGCAGGGTCTCCCCTCGAGCAGTACTTC
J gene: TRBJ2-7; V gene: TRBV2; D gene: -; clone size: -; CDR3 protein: CASSDRTYEQYF; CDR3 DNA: TGTGCCAGCAGTGATCGTACTTACGAGCAGTACTTC
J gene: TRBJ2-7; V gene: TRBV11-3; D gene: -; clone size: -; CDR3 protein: CASSTGHGAEQYF; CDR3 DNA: TGTGCCAGCAGCACAGGACACGGAGCCGAGCAGTACTTC
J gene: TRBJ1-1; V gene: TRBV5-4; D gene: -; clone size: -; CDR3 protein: CASSSMTPNTEAFF; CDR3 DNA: TGTGCCAGCAGCTCTATGACACCGAACACTGAAGCTTTCTTT
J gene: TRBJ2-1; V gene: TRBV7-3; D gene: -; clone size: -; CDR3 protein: CASSLNRLDYNEQFF; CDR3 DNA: TGTGCCAGCAGCTTAAATCGTCTAGACTACAATGAGCAGTTCTTC
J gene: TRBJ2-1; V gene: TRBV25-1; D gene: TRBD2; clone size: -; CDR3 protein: CASSMSTSGRLNEQFF; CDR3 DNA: TGTGCCAGCAGCATGTCAACTAGCGGGAGATTAAATGAGCAGTTCTTC
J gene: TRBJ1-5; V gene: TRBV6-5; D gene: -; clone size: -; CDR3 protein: CASSPSGIKPQHF; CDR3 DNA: TGTGCCAGCAGTCCTTCGGGGATCAAGCCCCAGCATTTT
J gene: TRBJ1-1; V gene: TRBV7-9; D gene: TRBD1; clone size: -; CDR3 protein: CASLRGRSTEAFF; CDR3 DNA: TGTGCCAGCTTGAGGGGGCGAAGCACTGAAGCTTTCTTT
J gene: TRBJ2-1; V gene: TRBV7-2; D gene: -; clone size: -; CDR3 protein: CASSPDRGSYNEQFF; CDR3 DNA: TGTGCCAGCAGCCCCGATCGGGGCTCCTACAATGAGCAGTTCTTC
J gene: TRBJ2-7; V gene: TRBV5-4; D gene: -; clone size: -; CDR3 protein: CASSQAPSYEQYF; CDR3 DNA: TGTGCCAGCAGTCAGGCCCCCTCCTACGAGCAGTACTTC
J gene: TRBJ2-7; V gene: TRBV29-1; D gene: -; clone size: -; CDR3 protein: CSVGTDYEQYF; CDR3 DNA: TGCAGCGTTGGGACAGACTACGAGCAGTACTTC
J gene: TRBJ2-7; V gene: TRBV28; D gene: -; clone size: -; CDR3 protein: CASSAHLSSYEQYF; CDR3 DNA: TGTGCCAGCAGTGCCCACTTGAGCTCCTACGAGCAGTACTTC
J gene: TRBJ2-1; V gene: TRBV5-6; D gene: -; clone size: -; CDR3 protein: CASSQGLPWNEQFF; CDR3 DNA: TGTGCCAGCAGCCAGGGACTCCCTTGGAATGAGCAGTTCTTC
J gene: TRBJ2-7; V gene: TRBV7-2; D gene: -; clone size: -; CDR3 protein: CASSLVTGYEQYF; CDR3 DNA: TGTGCCAGCAGCTTAGTTACAGGGTACGAGCAGTACTTC
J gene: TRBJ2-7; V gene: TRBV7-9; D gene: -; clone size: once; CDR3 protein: CASSRITGYEQYF; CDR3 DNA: TGTGCCAGCAGCCGAATTACAGGCTACGAGCAGTACTTC
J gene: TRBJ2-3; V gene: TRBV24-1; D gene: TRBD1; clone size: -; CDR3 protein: CATTPRDSRSDTQYF; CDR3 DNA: TGTGCCACCACCCCCCGGGACAGTCGCTCAGATACGCAGTATTTT
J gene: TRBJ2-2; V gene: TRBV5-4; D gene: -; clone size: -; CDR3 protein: CASSPGGNPPGELFF; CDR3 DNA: TGTGCCAGCAGTCCGGGGGGCAACCCCCCCGGGGAGCTGTTTTTT
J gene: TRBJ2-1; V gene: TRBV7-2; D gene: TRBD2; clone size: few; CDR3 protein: CASSSLAGRNEQFF; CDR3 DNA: TGTGCCAGCAGCTCTTTAGCGGGGCGCAATGAGCAGTTCTTC
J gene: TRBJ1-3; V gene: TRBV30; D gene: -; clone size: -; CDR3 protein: CAWRRFSGNTIYF; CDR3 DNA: TGTGCCTGGAGGCGGTTCTCTGGAAACACCATATATTTT
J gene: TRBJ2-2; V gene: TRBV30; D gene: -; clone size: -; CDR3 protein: CAWSSGLLNTGELFF; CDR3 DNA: TGTGCCTGGAGTAGCGGGCTACTGAACACCGGGGAGCTGTTTTTT
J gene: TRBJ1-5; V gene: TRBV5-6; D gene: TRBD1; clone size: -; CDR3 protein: CASSLTGAGNQPQHF; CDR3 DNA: TGTGCCAGCAGCCTGACAGGGGCCGGTAATCAGCCCCAGCATTTT
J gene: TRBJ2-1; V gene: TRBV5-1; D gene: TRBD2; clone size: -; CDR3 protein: CASSLNWASGYNEQFF; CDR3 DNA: TGCGCCAGCAGCTTGAATTGGGCTAGCGGATACAATGAGCAGTTCTTC
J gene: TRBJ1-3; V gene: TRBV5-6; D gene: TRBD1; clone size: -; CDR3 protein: CASSLVDRETGNTIYF; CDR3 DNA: TGTGCCAGCAGCTTGGTGGACAGGGAGACTGGAAACACCATATATTTT